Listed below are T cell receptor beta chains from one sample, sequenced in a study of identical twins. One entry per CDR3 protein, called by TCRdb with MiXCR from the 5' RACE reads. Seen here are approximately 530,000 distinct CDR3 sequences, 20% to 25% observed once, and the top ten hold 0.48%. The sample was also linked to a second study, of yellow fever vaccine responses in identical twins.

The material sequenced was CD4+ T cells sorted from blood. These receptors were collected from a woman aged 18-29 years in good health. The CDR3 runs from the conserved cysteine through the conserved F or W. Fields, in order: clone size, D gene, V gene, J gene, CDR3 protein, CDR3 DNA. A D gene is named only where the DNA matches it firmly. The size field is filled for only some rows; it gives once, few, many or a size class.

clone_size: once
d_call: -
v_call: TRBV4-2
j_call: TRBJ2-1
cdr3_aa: CASSQNAGATYNEQFF
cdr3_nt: TGTGCCAGCAGCCAAAATGCGGGGGCAACCTACAATGAGCAGTTCTTC

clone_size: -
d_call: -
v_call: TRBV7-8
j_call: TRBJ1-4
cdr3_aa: CASGIHGVGEKLFF
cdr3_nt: TGTGCCAGCGGGATCCACGGGGTAGGGGAAAAACTGTTTTTT

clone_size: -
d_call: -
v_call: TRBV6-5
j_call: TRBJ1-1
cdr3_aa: CASSYSGKMVTEAFF
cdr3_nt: TGTGCCAGCAGTTACTCGGGAAAAATGGTCACTGAAGCTTTCTTT

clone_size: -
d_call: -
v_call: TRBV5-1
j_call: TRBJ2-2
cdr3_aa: CASSPGIGPGATGELFF
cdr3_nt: TGCGCCAGCAGCCCGGGGATAGGACCGGGGGCCACCGGGGAGCTGTTTTTT

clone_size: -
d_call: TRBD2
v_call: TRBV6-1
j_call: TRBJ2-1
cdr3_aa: CASRPTVGLADSYNEQFF
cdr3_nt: TGTGCCAGCAGGCCGACTGTGGGACTAGCGGACTCCTACAATGAGCAGTTCTTC

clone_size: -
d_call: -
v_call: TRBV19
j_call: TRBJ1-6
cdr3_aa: CASNISDRRNSPLHF
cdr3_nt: TGTGCCAGTAACATCTCCGACAGACGAAATTCACCCCTCCACTTT

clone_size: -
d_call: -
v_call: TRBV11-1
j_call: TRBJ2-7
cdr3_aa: CASSPPRGRGRGHYEQYF
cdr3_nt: TGTGCCAGCAGCCCTCCACGAGGCAGAGGGAGAGGCCATTACGAGCAGTACTTC

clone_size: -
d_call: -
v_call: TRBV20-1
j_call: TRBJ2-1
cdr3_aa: CSARDYGGGFPEQFF
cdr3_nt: TGCAGTGCTAGAGATTACGGGGGAGGTTTTCCTGAGCAGTTCTTC

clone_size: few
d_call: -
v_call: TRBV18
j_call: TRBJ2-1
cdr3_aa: CASSPIDEQFF
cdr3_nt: TGTGCCAGCTCACCAATCGATGAGCAGTTCTTC

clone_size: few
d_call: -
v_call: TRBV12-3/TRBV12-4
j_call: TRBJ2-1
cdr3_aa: CASSWAGKSDEQFF
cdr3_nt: TGTGCCAGCAGTTGGGCGGGAAAGAGCGATGAGCAGTTCTTC

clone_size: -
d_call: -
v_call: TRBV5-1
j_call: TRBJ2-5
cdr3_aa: CASSLSATNYPTSTGQETQYF
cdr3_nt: TGCGCCAGCAGCTTGTCAGCAACCAACTACCCTACTAGTACGGGCCAAGAGACCCAGTACTTC

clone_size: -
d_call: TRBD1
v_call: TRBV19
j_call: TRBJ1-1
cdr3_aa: CASGTGGPSEAFF
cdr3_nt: TGTGCCAGCGGGACAGGGGGCCCCTCGGAAGCTTTCTTT

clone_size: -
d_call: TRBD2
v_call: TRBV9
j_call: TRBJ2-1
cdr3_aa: CASSFGTSGSSYNEQFF
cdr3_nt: TGTGCCAGCAGCTTTGGGACTAGCGGAAGCTCCTACAATGAGCAGTTCTTC

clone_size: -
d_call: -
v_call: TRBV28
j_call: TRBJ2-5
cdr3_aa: CASSLYRVGGETQYF
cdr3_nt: TGTGCCAGCAGTCTTTACAGGGTTGGGGGAGAGACCCAGTACTTC

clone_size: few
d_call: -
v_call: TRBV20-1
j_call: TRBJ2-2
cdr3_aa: CSAGVVTVNTGELFF
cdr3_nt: TGCAGTGCGGGGGTGGTTACAGTGAACACCGGGGAGCTGTTTTTT

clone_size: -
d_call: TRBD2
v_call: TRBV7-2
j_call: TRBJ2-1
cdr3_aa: CASSPLTGGFNEQFF
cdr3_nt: TGTGCCAGCAGCCCCCTCACGGGGGGGTTCAATGAGCAGTTCTTC

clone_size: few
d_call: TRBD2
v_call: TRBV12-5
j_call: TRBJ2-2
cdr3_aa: CASAQLAGSNTGELFF
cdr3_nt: TGTGCTAGTGCCCAACTAGCGGGATCGAACACCGGGGAGCTGTTTTTT

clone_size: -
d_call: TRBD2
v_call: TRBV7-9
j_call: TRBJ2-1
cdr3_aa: CASSLGSASGRNEQFF
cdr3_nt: TGTGCCAGCAGTTTGGGCTCGGCTAGCGGGAGAAATGAGCAGTTCTTC

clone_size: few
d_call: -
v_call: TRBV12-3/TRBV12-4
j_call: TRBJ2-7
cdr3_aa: CASSLGLRGIRPEQYF
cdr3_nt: TGTGCCAGCAGTTTAGGACTTCGGGGAATTCGTCCCGAGCAGTACTTC

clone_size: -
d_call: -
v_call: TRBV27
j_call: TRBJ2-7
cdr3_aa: CASSLKDTSSYEQYF
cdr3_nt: TGTGCCAGCAGTTTAAAGGACACCTCCTCCTACGAGCAGTACTTC

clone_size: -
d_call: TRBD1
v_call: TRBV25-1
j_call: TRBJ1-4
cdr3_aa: CASSEPGQGNEKLFF
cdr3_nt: TGTGCCAGCAGTGAACCGGGACAGGGTAATGAAAAACTGTTTTTT

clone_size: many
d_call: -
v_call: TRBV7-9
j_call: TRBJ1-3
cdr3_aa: CASRLRAQDFSGNTIYF
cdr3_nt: TGTGCCAGCAGATTAAGGGCCCAGGACTTCTCTGGAAACACCATATATTTT

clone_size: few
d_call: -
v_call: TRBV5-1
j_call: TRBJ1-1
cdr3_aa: CASRIDNTEAFF
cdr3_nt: TGCGCCAGCAGGATCGATAACACTGAAGCTTTCTTT

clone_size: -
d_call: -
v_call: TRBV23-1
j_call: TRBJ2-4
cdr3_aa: CASAGLIQYF
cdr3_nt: TGCGCCTCGGCTGGCCTTATTCAGTACTTC

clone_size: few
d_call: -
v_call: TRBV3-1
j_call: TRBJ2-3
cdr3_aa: CASSQDPTSTDTQYF
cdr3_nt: TGTGCCAGCAGCCAAGACCCAACTAGCACAGATACGCAGTATTTT

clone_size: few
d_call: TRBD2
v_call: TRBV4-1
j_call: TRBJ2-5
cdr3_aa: CASSQAGTSEKETQYF
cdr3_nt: TGCGCCAGCAGCCAAGCCGGGACTAGCGAAAAAGAGACCCAGTACTTC

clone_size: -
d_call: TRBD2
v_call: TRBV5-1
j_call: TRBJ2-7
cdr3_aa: CASSLFTAGAGEQYF
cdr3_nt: TGCGCCAGCAGCTTGTTTACAGCGGGAGCGGGCGAGCAGTACTTC

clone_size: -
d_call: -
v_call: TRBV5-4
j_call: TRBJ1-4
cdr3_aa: CASSPQPILGANEKLFF
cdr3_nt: TGTGCCAGCAGCCCACAACCAATTTTGGGAGCTAATGAAAAACTGTTTTTT

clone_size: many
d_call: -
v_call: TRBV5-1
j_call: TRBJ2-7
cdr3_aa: CASSLDLFYEQYF
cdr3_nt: TGCGCCAGCAGCTTGGACTTATTCTACGAGCAGTACTTC

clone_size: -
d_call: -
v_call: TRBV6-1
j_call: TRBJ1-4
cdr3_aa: CASRFLDTLSYEKLFF
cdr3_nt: TGTGCCAGCAGGTTCCTGGATACGTTAAGCTATGAAAAACTGTTTTTT

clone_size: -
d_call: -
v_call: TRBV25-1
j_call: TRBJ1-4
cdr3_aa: CASSEQINEKLFF
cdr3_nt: TGTGCCAGCAGTGAGCAGATTAATGAAAAACTGTTTTTT

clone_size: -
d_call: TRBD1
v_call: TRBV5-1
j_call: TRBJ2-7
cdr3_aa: CASSADRGFYEQYF
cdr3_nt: TGCGCCAGCAGCGCCGACAGGGGGTTCTACGAGCAGTACTTC

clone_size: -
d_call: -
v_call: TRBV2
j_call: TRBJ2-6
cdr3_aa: CASTPGLIGANVLTF
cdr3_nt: TGTGCCAGCACCCCGGGACTGATTGGGGCCAACGTCCTGACTTTC

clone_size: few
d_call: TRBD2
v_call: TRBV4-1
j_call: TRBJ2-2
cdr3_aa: CASSQGRREGPNTGELFF
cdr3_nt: TGCGCCAGCAGCCAAGGGAGGCGGGAGGGTCCGAACACCGGGGAGCTGTTTTTT

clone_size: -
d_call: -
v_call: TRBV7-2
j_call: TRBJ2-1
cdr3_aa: CASSFSGAVSYNEQFF
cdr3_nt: TGTGCCAGCAGCTTTTCCGGGGCCGTCTCCTACAATGAGCAGTTCTTC

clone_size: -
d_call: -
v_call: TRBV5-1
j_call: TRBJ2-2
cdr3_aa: CASSWKAEMNTGELFF
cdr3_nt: TGCGCCAGCAGCTGGAAAGCGGAGATGAACACCGGGGAGCTGTTTTTT

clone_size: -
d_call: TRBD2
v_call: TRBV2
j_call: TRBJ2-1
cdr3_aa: CASSSRLAGDNNEQFF
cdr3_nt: TGTGCCAGCAGTTCCCGACTAGCGGGAGATAACAATGAGCAGTTCTTC

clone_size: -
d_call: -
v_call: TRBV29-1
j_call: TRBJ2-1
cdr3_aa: CIPRVTYNEQFF
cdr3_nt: TGCATCCCCAGGGTTACCTACAATGAGCAGTTCTTC

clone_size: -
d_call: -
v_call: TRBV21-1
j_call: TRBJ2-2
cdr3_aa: CASRRGGMRNTGELFF
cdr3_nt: TGTGCCAGCCGCCGAGGCGGGATGAGGAACACCGGGGAGCTGTTTTTT

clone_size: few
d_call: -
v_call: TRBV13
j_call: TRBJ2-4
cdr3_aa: CASSSRSYRDRENIQYF
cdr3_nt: TGTGCCAGCAGCTCTCGGAGTTATCGGGATCGCGAGAACATTCAGTACTTC

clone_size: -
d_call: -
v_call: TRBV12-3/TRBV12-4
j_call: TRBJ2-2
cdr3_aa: CASSFSVEGSRGGELFF
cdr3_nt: TGTGCCAGCAGTTTTAGCGTGGAGGGTAGTCGCGGCGGGGAGCTGTTTTTT

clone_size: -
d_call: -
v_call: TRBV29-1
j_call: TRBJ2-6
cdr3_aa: CSAEVGSGANVLTF
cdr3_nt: TGCAGCGCCGAGGTCGGCTCTGGGGCCAACGTCCTGACTTTC

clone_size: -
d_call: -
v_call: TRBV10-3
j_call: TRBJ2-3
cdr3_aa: CAIMGTDTQYF
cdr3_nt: TGTGCCATCATGGGCACAGATACGCAGTATTTT

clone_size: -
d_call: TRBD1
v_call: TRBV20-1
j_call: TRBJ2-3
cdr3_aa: CSAIQGAGTDTQYF
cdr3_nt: TGCAGTGCTATACAGGGGGCAGGGACAGATACGCAGTATTTT

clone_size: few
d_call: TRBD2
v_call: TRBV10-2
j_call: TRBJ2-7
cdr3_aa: CASKGERGSYEQYF
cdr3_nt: TGCGCCAGCAAAGGAGAGCGGGGATCCTACGAGCAGTACTTC

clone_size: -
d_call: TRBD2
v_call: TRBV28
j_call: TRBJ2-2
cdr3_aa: CASSGAGDSGELFF
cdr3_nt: TGTGCCAGCAGTGGAGCGGGAGATTCTGGGGAGCTGTTTTTT

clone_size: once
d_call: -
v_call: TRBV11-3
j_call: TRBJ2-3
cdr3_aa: CASSLGTLSRIGTDTQYF
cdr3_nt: TGTGCCAGCAGCTTAGGAACCCTCAGTAGAATCGGCACAGATACGCAGTATTTT

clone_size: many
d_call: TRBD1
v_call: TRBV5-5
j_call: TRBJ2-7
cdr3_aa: CASSSKGTGRNTYEQYF
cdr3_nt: TGTGCCAGCAGCTCCAAAGGGACAGGCCGTAATACCTACGAGCAGTACTTC

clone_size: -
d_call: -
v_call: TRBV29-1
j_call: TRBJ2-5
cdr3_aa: CSVVLGPGETQYF
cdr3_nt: TGCAGCGTCGTACTTGGCCCCGGGGAGACCCAGTACTTC

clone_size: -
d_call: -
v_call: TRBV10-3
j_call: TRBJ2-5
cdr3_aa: CAISEGQAQETQYF
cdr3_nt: TGTGCCATCAGTGAAGGACAAGCCCAAGAGACCCAGTACTTC

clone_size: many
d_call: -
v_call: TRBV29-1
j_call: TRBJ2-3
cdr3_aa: CSVDGQATDTQYF
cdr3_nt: TGCAGCGTTGACGGGCAGGCCACAGATACGCAGTATTTT

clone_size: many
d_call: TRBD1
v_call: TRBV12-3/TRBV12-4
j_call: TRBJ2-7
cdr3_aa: CASSLGQGVYEQYF
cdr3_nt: TGTGCCAGCAGCTTGGGACAGGGGGTCTACGAGCAGTACTTC

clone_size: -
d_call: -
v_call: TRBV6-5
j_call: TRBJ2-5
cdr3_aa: CASSYSWQGGQETQYF
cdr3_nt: TGTGCCAGCAGTTACTCGTGGCAGGGGGGACAAGAGACCCAGTACTTC

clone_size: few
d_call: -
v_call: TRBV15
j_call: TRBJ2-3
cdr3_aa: CATSKAPGEDTQYF
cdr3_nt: TGTGCCACCAGCAAAGCGCCCGGGGAGGATACGCAGTATTTT

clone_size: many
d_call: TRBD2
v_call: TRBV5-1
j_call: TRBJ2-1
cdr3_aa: CASSLLAGGYNEQFF
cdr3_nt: TGTGCCAGCAGCTTACTAGCGGGAGGGTACAATGAGCAGTTCTTC

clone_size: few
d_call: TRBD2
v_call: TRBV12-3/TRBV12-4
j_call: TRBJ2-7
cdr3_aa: CASGRGGSYEQYF
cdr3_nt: TGTGCCAGCGGGCGGGGGGGCTCCTACGAGCAGTACTTC

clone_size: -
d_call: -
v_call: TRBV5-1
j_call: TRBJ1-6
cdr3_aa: CASSLGGQYNSPLHF
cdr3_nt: TGCGCCAGCAGCTTGGGCGGCCAGTATAATTCACCCCTCCACTTT